A single sample gave rise to the 20 T cell receptor beta chains below, sequenced in a study of T-cell reconstitution after alpha-beta-depleted transplantation in children. Unique molecular identifiers were used to barcode this TCRbeta library. TCRdb re-called the PCR reads with MiXCR, one entry per CDR3 protein. The table shows under 150,000 distinct CDR3 sequences, with roughly 9.7% occurring only once. The sample in question was PBMCs, mostly from graft donor cells, obtained 180 days after TCRalphabeta/CD19-depleted stem cell transplant. These receptors originate from a girl younger than two who had a stem cell transplant for combined immunodeficiency, so the T cells may come from the graft donor.

The V gene is TRBV7-2, the J gene TRBJ2-1, with TRBD2 matching over 10 bases. The CDR3 extends over 14 amino acids. CDR1 SGHTA and CDR2 FQGNSA come from the germline V gene. J lost 3 bases, V lost 5 bases, and 1 base had no gene match. The DNA of the CDR3 is TGTGCCAGCAGCCGACTAGCGGGCTACAATGAGCAGTTCTTC. Translated, it gives CASSRLAGYNEQFF.

The chain links TRBV7-2 to TRBJ1-2; tentatively, D is TRBD1 (6 bases). The V end was cut by 1 base, the J end by 3 bases, with 15 bases between. This CDR3 is 16 amino acids long. Germline CDR1 and CDR2: SGHTA and FQGNSA. CDR3 coding DNA: TGTGCCAGCAGCTTAGTACCCCAGGGGATCCACTATGGCTACACCTTC. Translating gives CASSLVPQGIHYGYTF. The variable domain in full, completed from reference TRBV7-2 and TRBJ1-2, reads GAGVSQSPSNKVTEKGKDVELRCDPISGHTALYWYRQSLGQGLEFLIYFQGNSAPDKSGLPSDRFSAERTGGSVSTLTIQRTQQEDSAVYLCASSLVPQGIHYGYTFGSGTRLTVV.

Only a few counts were recorded for this clonotype. The rearrangement links TRBV4-3 to TRBJ2-3; no firm D call. Trimming removed 0 bases at V and 3 bases at J, with 13 bases between. The CDR3 totals 16 residues. CDR1 and CDR2 from the germline V gene are LGHNA and YSLEER. CDR3 coding DNA: TGCGCCAGCAGCCAAGAATTCCGTACTGATACAGATACGCAGTATTTT. Translated: CASSQEFRTDTDTQYF.

This clonotype showed up just a few times. The CDR3 spells CASSLNRQGPSSYEQYF. The CDR3 DNA reads TGCGCCAGCAGCCTTAACCGACAGGGCCCGAGCTCCTACGAGCAGTACTTC. The chain is built from TRBV5-1 and TRBJ2-7; 7 bases are a match to TRBD1. This CDR3 region has 17 residues. V shed 4 bases, J shed 0 bases, and the junction held 13 bases outside the gene matches. Germline values: CDR1 SGHRS, CDR2 YFSETQ.

The chain recombines TRBV7-3 with TRBJ2-2; 7 bases align to TRBD1. The J segment lost 4 bases and the V segment lost 0 bases, leaving 8 bases of the junction unmatched. The length of the CDR3 is 17 residues. Germline V gene sequence: CDR1 SGHTA, CDR2 FQGTGA. CDR3 in DNA: TGTGCCAGCAGCTTAACCCGACAGGGTAGGCTCACCGGGGAGCTGTTTTTT. Translated, it gives CASSLTRQGRLTGELFF. The complete variable domain, with remaining parts taken from reference TRBV7-3 and TRBJ2-2, reads GAGVSQTPSNKVTEKGKYVELRCDPISGHTALYWYRQSLGQGPEFLIYFQGTGAADDSGLPNDRFFAVRPEGSVSTLKIQRTERGDSAVYLCASSLTRQGRLTGELFFGEGSRLTVL.

This chain links TRBV28 with TRBJ1-5, with a weak D call TRBD1 (5 bases). Germline V gene lookup returns CDR1 MDHEN and CDR2 SYDVKM. The length of the CDR3 is 13 residues. V lost 8 bases and J lost 1, with 9 bases in between. The CDR3 loop reads CASWDRSNQPQHF. The DNA of the CDR3 is TGTGCCAGCTGGGACCGAAGCAATCAGCCCCAGCATTTT.

The chain has TRBV7-2 and TRBJ2-7; perhaps TRBD2 as D (5 bases). With 1 base removed from V and 4 bases from J, the gap between germline ends came to 8 bases. The germline V gene has CDR1 SGHTA and CDR2 FQGNSA. This CDR3 comprises 13 residues. CDR3 coding DNA: TGTGCCAGCAGCTTAGATTCGGGATACGAGCAGTACTTC. It specifies CASSLDSGYEQYF.

The chain is built from TRBV7-2 and TRBJ1-6, with a tentative D call TRBD1 (6 bases). Germline lookup yields CDR1 SGHTA and CDR2 FQGNSA. The CDR3 is 16 amino acids. Trimming left V 4 bases short and J 7 bases short, with 17 bases between. The CDR3 protein is CASSSGQLLRNSPLHF. CDR3 bases: TGTGCCAGCAGCTCTGGACAGCTTCTTCGGAATTCACCCCTCCACTTT.

This clonotype was seen a few times. The CDR3 DNA reads as TGTGCCAGCGTACTAGCGGGAGGGCCGAGTTACAATGAGCAGTTCTTC. Translating gives CASVLAGGPSYNEQFF. The rearrangement uses TRBV27 and TRBJ2-1; the match to TRBD2 covers 13 bases. With V trimmed by 8 bases and J by 4 bases, 8 bases remained unmatched. Germline CDR1 and CDR2: MNHEY and SMNVEV (reference sequence). CDR3 length: 16 amino acids.

The V gene is TRBV3-1, the J gene TRBJ2-7, with 9 bases that match TRBD1. V was clipped by 4 bases and J by 5 bases; unmatched bases: 12. CDR1 is LGHDT and CDR2 is YNNKEL in the germline V gene (reference sequence). The CDR3 loop spans 16 amino acids. CDR3 loop: CASSPSDRGYTNEQYF. The DNA for the CDR3 is TGTGCCAGCAGCCCCTCGGACAGGGGTTACACGAACGAGCAGTACTTC.

This clonotype came up a few times. V gene TRBV5-1 combines with J gene TRBJ2-1; TRBD2 aligns across 16 bases. V trimming: 2 bases; J trimming: 10 bases; junction bases outside the gene matches: 3. Germline loops: CDR1 SGHRS, CDR2 YFSETQ. CDR3 size: 15 residues. CDR3 coding DNA: TGCGCCAGCAGCTTCGGGGGACTAGCGGGAGGGGAGCAGTTCTTC. Encoded protein: CASSFGGLAGGEQFF. Together with reference TRBV5-1 and TRBJ2-1, the CDR3 gives the full variable domain: KAGVTQTPRYLIKTRGQQVTLSCSPISGHRSVSWYQQTPGQGLQFLFEYFSETQRNKGNFPGRFSGRQFSNSRSEMNVSTLELGDSALYLCASSFGGLAGGEQFFGPGTRLTVL.

In this sample, this clonotype turned up many times. The chain combines TRBV10-3 with TRBJ2-1; TRBD1 matches at 10 bases. V trimming: 10 bases; J trimming: 7 bases; junction bases outside the gene matches: 7. CDR3 length equals 13 residues. Germline V CDR1 and CDR2: ENHRY, SYGVKD. The CDR3 here is CATQDRGMNEQFF. Written as DNA, the CDR3 is TGTGCCACCCAGGACAGGGGGATGAATGAGCAGTTCTTC.

There are many counts of this clonotype. V gene TRBV9 combines with J gene TRBJ2-1; 9 nucleotides line up with TRBD2. Unmatched junction bases numbered 1, after V lost 3 bases and J lost 0 bases. Germline assignment: CDR1 SGDLS and CDR2 YYNGEE. This CDR3 has 15 residues. The CDR3 protein is CASSDSGGSYNEQFF. The CDR3 nucleotides are TGTGCCAGCAGCGATAGCGGGGGCTCCTACAATGAGCAGTTCTTC.

At least ten counts were recorded for this clonotype. The chain employs TRBV5-1 and TRBJ2-5, with 9 nucleotides matching TRBD2. The CDR3 spans 13 residues. The J segment lost 4 bases and the V segment lost 4 bases, leaving 2 bases of the junction unmatched. Germline loops: CDR1 SGHRS, CDR2 YFSETQ. The DNA of the CDR3 is TGCGCCAGCAGCCTGGGACTAGCAGAGACCCAGTACTTC. It specifies CASSLGLAETQYF. Based on the CDR3 plus reference TRBV5-1 and TRBJ2-5, the full variable domain is KAGVTQTPRYLIKTRGQQVTLSCSPISGHRSVSWYQQTPGQGLQFLFEYFSETQRNKGNFPGRFSGRQFSNSRSEMNVSTLELGDSALYLCASSLGLAETQYFGPGTRLLVL.

A few counts support this clonotype. The chain is built from TRBV5-6 and TRBJ2-4, with D possibly being TRBD1 or TRBD2 (5 bases each). Trimming stripped 4 bases from V and 8 bases from J, with 16 bases between. Germline CDR1 and CDR2: SGHDT and YYEEEE. The CDR3 is 14 amino acids. The CDR3 nucleotides are TGTGCCAGCAGCCCAACGGGGCTGAGAGACATTCAGTACTTC. It yields the protein CASSPTGLRDIQYF.

CDR3 region: CASSSALAGVREQFF. In DNA, the CDR3 is TGTGCCAGCAGTTCGGCCCTAGCGGGAGTACGTGAGCAGTTCTTC. The chain joins TRBV12-3 or TRBV12-4 to TRBJ2-1; 10 bases match TRBD2. The ends lost 4 bases at V and 9 bases at J; junction bases unmatched: 9. CDR3 length equals 15 residues.

CDR3: CASSSTGGDEQFF. The CDR3 bases are TGTGCCAGCAGTTCTACAGGGGGCGATGAGCAGTTCTTC. V usage is TRBV28 and J usage is TRBJ2-1; 9 bases fit TRBD1. Per germline, CDR1 MDHEN and CDR2 SYDVKM. Trimming cost V 4 bases and J 8 bases; bases outside gene matches: 3. The CDR3 totals 13 residues. Together with reference TRBV28 and TRBJ2-1, the CDR3 gives the full variable domain: DVKVTQSSRYLVKRTGEKVFLECVQDMDHENMFWYRQDPGLGLRLIYFSYDVKMKEKGDIPEGYSVSREKKERFSLILESASTNQTSMYLCASSSTGGDEQFFGPGTRLTVL.

The chain recombines TRBV12-3 or TRBV12-4 with TRBJ1-5, with TRBD1 identical over 8 bases. V dropped 7 bases and J dropped 6; count of bases not matched to a gene: 8. The CDR3 loop spans 14 amino acids. In DNA, the CDR3 is TGTGCCAGCACCACAGGGGGGGCGGGTCAGCCCCAGCATTTT. This encodes CASTTGGAGQPQHF.

This chain uses TRBV27 with TRBJ2-7, with 8 bases aligning to TRBD1. Germline V gene lookup returns CDR1 MNHEY and CDR2 SMNVEV (reference sequence). The CDR3 is made up of 15 amino acids. The junction had 7 bases not matched to a gene; V was cut back by 2 bases and J by 4 bases. CDR3 in amino acids: CASSLGAGGGYEQYF. CDR3 nucleotides: TGTGCCAGCAGTTTAGGGGCAGGGGGCGGGTACGAGCAGTACTTC.

Ten or more counts support this clonotype. The rearrangement links TRBV12-3 or TRBV12-4 to TRBJ1-1; TRBD1 matches 7 bases. The trim removed 6 bases at V and 1 base at J, leaving 5 bases unmatched. The CDR3 totals 14 residues. The CDR3, as DNA: TGTGCCAGCAGCCTGGGACAGCCGAACACTGAAGCTTTCTTT. Its protein is CASSLGQPNTEAFF.